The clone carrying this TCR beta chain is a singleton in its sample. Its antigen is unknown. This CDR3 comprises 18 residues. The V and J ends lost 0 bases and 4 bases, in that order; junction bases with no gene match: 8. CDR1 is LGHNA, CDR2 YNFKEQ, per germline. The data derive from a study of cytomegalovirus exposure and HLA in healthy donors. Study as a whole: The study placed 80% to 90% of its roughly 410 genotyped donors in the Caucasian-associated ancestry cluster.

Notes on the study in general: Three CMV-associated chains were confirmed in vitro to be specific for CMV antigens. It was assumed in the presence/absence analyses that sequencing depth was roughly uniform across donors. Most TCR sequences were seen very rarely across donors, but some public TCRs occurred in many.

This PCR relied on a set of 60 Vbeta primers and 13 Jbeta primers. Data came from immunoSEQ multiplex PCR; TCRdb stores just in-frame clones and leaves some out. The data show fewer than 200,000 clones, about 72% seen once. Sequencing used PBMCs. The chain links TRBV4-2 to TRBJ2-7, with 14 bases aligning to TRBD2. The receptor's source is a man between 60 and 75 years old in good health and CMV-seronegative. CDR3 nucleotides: TGTGCCAGCAGCCAAGAGACTAGCGGGGGGGAATTAGGGTACGAGCAGTACTTC. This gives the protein CASSQETSGGELGYEQYF.